The clone carrying this TCR beta chain appeared many times. The target antigen is unknown. The library came from three nested PCR rounds adapted from ARM-PCR protocols. TCRdb re-analysed the multiplex PCR reads in MiXCR, keeping a single row per CDR3 protein. The table has some 100,000 distinct CDR3 sequences, roughly 60% seen once; the top ten hold around 19%. The CDR3 extends over 11 amino acids. The germline V gene has CDR1 MNHEY and CDR2 SVGAGI. Trimming cost V 8 bases and J 9 bases, with 14 bases left between them. The data derive from a study of tumor and adjacent non-tumor tissue in lung cancer. Findings of the study overall: Tumor tissue had significantly higher TCR diversity than normal lung.

No cell sorting was done before RNA was extracted from the tissue. This non-tumor lung sample came from over 3 cm beyond the tumor edge. The chain employs TRBV6-5 and TRBJ2-7, with D uncertain. The specimen was distant non-tumor lung tissue. The clonotype was recovered from a man in his thirties or forties with non-small cell lung cancer. The CDR3 DNA sequence: TGTGCCAGCCGGAACGCGCTCGCGCAGTACTTC. Encoded protein: CASRNALAQYF.